These T cell receptor beta chains were read from a single sample in a study of high-grade serous ovarian cancer treatment subgroups. The table came from immunoSEQ multiplex PCR; TCRdb's copy has only in-frame clones and leaves some out. Found here are more than 7,500 clones, roughly 60% of them singletons; the top ten hold under 6.5%. The sequenced material came from tumor tissue. These receptors originate from a human donor with high-grade serous ovarian cancer. Both conserved end residues are part of each CDR3. Each record gives: CDR3 protein, CDR3 DNA, clone size, V gene, J gene, D gene. The D gene is left open where the match is weak. Rows give clone size only sometimes, using once, few, many, or a class for an expanded clone.

CASSLQAGGVDTQYF	TGTGCCAGCAGCTTACAAGCGGGAGGGGTAGATACGCAGTATTTT	NA	TRBV7-9	TRBJ2-3	TRBD2
CASSPAGLAGDTDTQYF	TGTGCCAGCTCACCTGCGGGACTAGCGGGAGACACAGATACGCAGTATTTT	NA	TRBV18	TRBJ2-3	TRBD2
CASRGGTSGRNEQFF	TGTGCCAGTAGGGGGGGGACTAGCGGGAGAAATGAGCAGTTCTTC	NA	TRBV19	TRBJ2-1	TRBD2
CASNRDGTGELFF	TGTGCCAGCAACAGGGATGGGACCGGGGAGCTGTTTTTT	NA	TRBV2	TRBJ2-2	NA
CASMKRTKAFF	TGTGCCAGTATGAAAAGGACGAAAGCTTTCTTT	NA	TRBV19	TRBJ1-1	NA
CASTRTVRTETQYF	TGTGCCAGCACCCGGACAGTACGAACGGAGACCCAGTACTTC	NA	TRBV28	TRBJ2-5	NA
CASSSYQGSAKNIQYF	TGTGCCAGCAGCTCGTACCAGGGCTCAGCCAAAAACATTCAGTACTTC	NA	TRBV7-2	TRBJ2-4	NA
CASSLPPGLAGDEQYF	TGTGCCAGCAGCTTACCTCCAGGACTAGCGGGAGACGAGCAGTACTTC	once	TRBV7-2	TRBJ2-7	TRBD2
CASSLRPTEEKLFF	TGTGCCAGCAGCTTAAGACCGACGGAAGAAAAACTGTTTTTT	NA	TRBV7-9	TRBJ1-4	NA
CASWRSHETQYF	TGTGCCAGCTGGAGGAGCCACGAGACCCAGTACTTC	NA	TRBV27	TRBJ2-5	NA
CASKRGGSNQPQHF	TGTGCCAGCAAGCGCGGGGGAAGCAATCAGCCCCAGCATTTT	NA	TRBV28	TRBJ1-5	NA
CATSRDEGARGRVFF	TGTGCCACCAGCAGAGATGAAGGGGCCCGGGGGCGGGTGTTTTTT	NA	TRBV15	TRBJ1-4	NA
CASSLESGLSEVEAFF	TGTGCCAGCAGCTTAGAGTCAGGGCTGTCGGAAGTTGAAGCTTTCTTT	few	TRBV11-2	TRBJ1-1	NA
CASSTISGGEQYF	TGTGCCAGCAGCACCATCAGCGGTGGCGAGCAGTACTTC	NA	TRBV7-2	TRBJ2-7	NA
CASSQDGLGNEKLFF	TGTGCCAGCAGCCAAGACGGTTTAGGAAATGAAAAACTGTTTTTT	NA	TRBV14	TRBJ1-4	NA
CASSLPTGNGANTGELFF	TGCGCCAGCAGTCTCCCGACAGGGAACGGCGCGAACACCGGGGAGCTGTTTTTT	NA	TRBV4-1	TRBJ2-2	TRBD1
CASSLWDSTYEQYF	TGTGCCAGCAGCCTGTGGGACAGCACCTACGAGCAGTACTTC	NA	TRBV5-4	TRBJ2-7	TRBD1
CASSEMYGSGELFF	TGTGCCAGCAGTGAGATGTATGGGTCCGGGGAGCTGTTTTTT	NA	TRBV6-4	TRBJ2-2	NA
CASRGGEINTGELFF	TGTGCCAGTAGAGGAGGCGAAATCAACACCGGGGAGCTGTTTTTT	NA	TRBV19	TRBJ2-2	NA
CASSRGGGSTDTQYF	TGTGCCAGCAGCCGTGGAGGGGGTAGCACAGATACGCAGTATTTT	few	TRBV7-2	TRBJ2-3	NA
CAWSVSEKLFF	TGTGCCTGGAGTGTATCTGAAAAACTGTTTTTT	few	TRBV30	TRBJ1-4	NA
CASTPERRDRLYEQYF	TGTGCCAGCACCCCCGAGCGACGGGACCGTCTCTACGAGCAGTACTTC	medium-sized	TRBV28	TRBJ2-7	NA